Each of the 13 T cell receptor beta chains below was sequenced from the same sample in a study of post-analysis software for immune sequencing data (dated by TCRdb to the mid-2010s). Library preparation was by PCR. The data were produced on an Illumina HiSeq 2500. To reduce PCR and sequencing biases, unique molecular identifiers were incorporated into the TCR beta cDNA libraries. Clones were called with MiXCR by TCRdb after fastp trimmed the public reads at Q25, and only in-frame beta chains were retained. Every CDR3 protein is listed once, alongside the most common genes and DNA of its rows. This sample comprises about 160,000 distinct CDR3 sequences, under 40% of them detected only once. The top ten constitute around 30% of the sample. This sample's time point label indicates: second blood draw from one MS patient after hematopoietic stem cell transplantation. The sample in question was blood, obtained after autologous hematopoietic stem cell transplantation. The receptors originated from a girl aged 10-17 years with multiple sclerosis. Donor details come from another sample of the same person, matched by shared clones.

Ten or more counts support this clonotype. The genes are TRBV2 and TRBJ2-2; tentatively, D is TRBD1 (6 bases). CDR3 length: 15 residues. The germline CDR1 and CDR2 sequences are SNHLY and FYNNEI. Trimming removed 1 base from V and 4 bases from J, with 10 bases in between. The CDR3 sequence is CASSEEAGVTGELFF. CDR3 in DNA: TGTGCCAGCAGTGAAGAGGCAGGGGTCACCGGGGAGCTGTTTTTT.

The genes are TRBV19 and TRBJ2-5; D is possibly TRBD2 (5 bases). Germline lookup yields CDR1 LNHDA and CDR2 SQIVND (reference sequence). This CDR3 contains 15 residues. Trimming shortened V by 9 bases and J by 2 bases, and 19 bases separated the two germline ends. The CDR3 bases are TGTGCCAGCCAACGTACCCTAGCCCCGCAAGAGACCCAGTACTTC. Residues: CASQRTLAPQETQYF.

CDR3 sequence (DNA): TGTGCCAGCAGCGCCACTGTGATCAGGGGGGTTCCCTACGAGCAGTACTTC. It translates to CASSATVIRGVPYEQYF. V is TRBV6-1 and J is TRBJ2-7, with D maybe TRBD1 (7 bases). Germline V gene sequence: CDR1 MNHNS, CDR2 SASEGT. This CDR3 has 17 residues. V gave up 6 bases and J gave up 2 bases, with 23 bases separating them.

The genes are TRBV6-2 or TRBV6-3 and TRBJ2-7, with 7 bases matching TRBD2. Germline values: CDR1 MNHEY, CDR2 SVGEGT. With V trimmed by 3 bases and J by 0 bases, 5 bases remained unmatched. CDR3 length: 15 amino acids. In nucleotides, the CDR3 is TGTGCCAGCAGTTATGGGCTAGCGGCCTCCTACGAGCAGTACTTC. Translating gives CASSYGLAASYEQYF.

Details on this clonotype: A read error may be the cause here, since a much bigger clone is one base away. This rearrangement joins TRBV29-1 to TRBJ2-1; 10 positions match TRBD1. CDR3 length: 19 amino acids. The germline V gene encodes CDR1 SQVTM and CDR2 ANQGSEA. CDR3 DNA sequence: TGCAGCGTTGAAGGACCGACAGGGGGCGGGTACAGCTCCTACAATGAGCGGTTCTTC. Its protein is CSVEGPTGGGYSSYNERFF.

This clonotype showed up just a few times. The chain links TRBV7-3 to TRBJ2-7, with D perhaps assigned TRBD1 or TRBD2 (5 bases each). This CDR3 region has 12 residues. V was clipped by 4 bases and J by 6 bases, with 10 bases between them. Germline V gene lookup returns CDR1 SGHTA and CDR2 FQGTGA. CDR3 sequence (DNA): TGTGCCAGCAGCTCCGAGGGGACCGAGCAGTACTTC. The encoded protein is CASSSEGTEQYF.

This rearrangement joins TRBV10-2 to TRBJ1-1; 7 bases are shared with TRBD1. Germline CDR1 WSHSY, CDR2 SAAADI. The CDR3 contains 17 residues. Unmatched junction bases numbered 15, after V lost 4 bases and J lost 4 bases. The DNA of the CDR3 is TGCGCCAGCAGTGGAGGAGGGGGCGGATGGGTCATCACTGAAGCTTTCTTT. Amino acids: CASSGGGGGWVITEAFF.

The table lists this clonotype with many counts. This chain joins TRBV24-1 and TRBJ2-5, with a possible D match to TRBD2 (6 bases). From germline, CDR1 is KGHDR and CDR2 SFDVKD. The CDR3 has 17 residues. V was trimmed by 3 bases and J by 1 base, leaving 17 bases between them. In DNA, the CDR3 is TGTGCCACCAGTGATCCCTCCCTCGGGACTGCCCAAGAGACCCAGTACTTC. Residues: CATSDPSLGTAQETQYF.

The chain combines TRBV9 with TRBJ2-5; no reliable D call. Per germline, CDR1 SGDLS and CDR2 YYNGEE. The CDR3 length is 12 residues. V lost 1 base and J 3 bases, leaving 4 bases between the germline ends. CDR3 residues: CASSVQEETQYF. The CDR3 nucleotides read TGTGCCAGCAGCGTACAGGAAGAGACCCAGTACTTC.

The V gene is TRBV4-1, the J gene TRBJ1-4; a weak D match, TRBD1 (5 bases). Trimming stripped 1 base from V and 8 bases from J, with 20 bases between. The germline gives CDR1 MGHRA, CDR2 YSYEKL. This CDR3 has 17 amino acids. CDR3 DNA sequence: TGCGCCAGCAGCCAAGTGTTTTCGAGGAATTCAGGGGAAAAACTGTTTTTT. Its translation: CASSQVFSRNSGEKLFF.

A few counts support this clonotype. The V gene is TRBV7-9, the J gene TRBJ2-4, with D maybe TRBD1 (7 bases). TRBJ2-7 matches the DNA end more closely, so the J call is doubtful. There are 13 residues in the CDR3. Germline CDR1 reads SEHNR; CDR2 reads FQNEAQ (reference sequence). CDR3: CASSHPGGSEQYF. The CDR3 DNA is TGTGCCAGCAGCCACCCAGGGGGGAGCGAGCAGTACTTC.

The table lists this clonotype with a few counts. A much larger clone differs by one base, so this may be a read error. The chain combines TRBV9 with TRBJ2-7; 11 nucleotides align to TRBD2. The CDR3 has 14 amino acids. J gave up 7 bases and V 2 bases, and 5 bases lay outside the gene matches. CDR1 is SGDLS and CDR2 is YYNGEE in the germline V gene. The CDR3 nucleotides read TGTGCCAGCAGCGTGGGACTAGCGGCCAATGAGCAGTACTTC. Translation gives CASSVGLAANEQYF.

The rearrangement links TRBV7-2 to TRBJ2-3; D not certain. This CDR3 region has 15 residues. Germline lookup yields CDR1 SGHTA and CDR2 FQGNSA. Trimming stripped 1 base from V and 2 bases from J, with 10 bases between. The CDR3 bases are TGTGCCAGCAGCTTAGTTGGCAGTCACACAGATACGCAGTATTTT. This codes for CASSLVGSHTDTQYF.